A selection of T cell receptor beta chains follows, all from one sample in a study of PD-1 blockade in classical Hodgkin lymphoma. Produced via immunoSEQ multiplex PCR; TCRdb's table is partial and in-frame only. The sample shows roughly 150,000 clones, about 78% of them seen only once. The sample consisted of peripheral blood mononuclear cells (PBMCs), taken before the second cycle of nivolumab. The origin of the receptors is a human donor with classical Hodgkin lymphoma. Both conserved end residues are part of each CDR3. A D gene is named only where the DNA matches it firmly. Only some rows state a clone size, as once, few, many or a class for expanded clones.

D: TRBD1
length: 15
J: TRBJ1-2
size: NA
V: TRBV5-1
DNA: TGCGCCAGCAGCGCACTCAGGGGGTTGGACTATGGCTACACCTTC
CDR3: CASSALRGLDYGYTF

D: NA
length: 14
J: TRBJ1-1
size: NA
V: TRBV19
DNA: TGTGCCAGTAGCCGAGGGCGGAGGGGCACTGAAGCTTTCTTT
CDR3: CASSRGRRGTEAFF

D: NA
length: 11
J: TRBJ2-7
size: few
V: TRBV6-1
DNA: TGTGCCAGCAGTGAACACCTCGAGCAGTACTTC
CDR3: CASSEHLEQYF

D: NA
length: 14
J: TRBJ2-5
size: NA
V: TRBV5-1
DNA: TGCGCCAGCAGGGAGGTCAGGGGGGTTGAGACCCAGTACTTC
CDR3: CASREVRGVETQYF

D: NA
length: 16
J: TRBJ1-6
size: NA
V: TRBV5-1
DNA: TGCGCCAGCAGCCGAGCCCCCGGGACCGCGGGCTCACCCCTCCACTTT
CDR3: CASSRAPGTAGSPLHF

D: TRBD1
length: 15
J: TRBJ2-1
size: few
V: TRBV7-6
DNA: TGTGCCAGCAGCATGACAGGGGGCGCCTACAATGAGCAGTTCTTC
CDR3: CASSMTGGAYNEQFF

D: NA
length: 13
J: TRBJ1-1
size: NA
V: TRBV7-9
DNA: TGTGCCAGCAGCTTAGGCATCAACACTGAAGCTTTCTTT
CDR3: CASSLGINTEAFF

D: NA
length: 16
J: TRBJ1-6
size: NA
V: TRBV7-9
DNA: TGTGCCAGCAGCCCCTCCCTGGCAGGGGAAGATTCACCCCTCCACTTT
CDR3: CASSPSLAGEDSPLHF

D: NA
length: 15
J: TRBJ2-2
size: NA
V: TRBV5-1
DNA: TGCGCCAGCAAAGAGTCGACAGCGAACACCGGGGAGCTGTTTTTT
CDR3: CASKESTANTGELFF

D: NA
length: 14
J: TRBJ1-5
size: NA
V: TRBV6-5
DNA: TGTGCCAGCAGTTCCAAGGGGCGCAATCAGCCCCAGCATTTT
CDR3: CASSSKGRNQPQHF

D: NA
length: 14
J: TRBJ2-4
size: NA
V: TRBV2
DNA: TGTGCCAGCAGCCCTAGGACGGCCGTGGACATTCAGTACTTC
CDR3: CASSPRTAVDIQYF

D: TRBD1
length: 16
J: TRBJ2-5
size: NA
V: TRBV11-3
DNA: TGTGCCAGCAGCTTAGGAGGACAGGGGGTTCAAGAGACCCAGTACTTC
CDR3: CASSLGGQGVQETQYF

D: TRBD1
length: 16
J: TRBJ1-2
size: NA
V: TRBV5-1
DNA: TGCGCCAGCAGCTTGACCGGGACAGAGACTAACTATGGCTACACCTTC
CDR3: CASSLTGTETNYGYTF

D: NA
length: 15
J: TRBJ2-5
size: NA
V: TRBV18
DNA: TGTGCCAGCTCACCCTCAGGGGGGATTTGGAAGGCCCAGTACTTC
CDR3: CASSPSGGIWKAQYF

D: NA
length: 15
J: TRBJ2-5
size: NA
V: TRBV25-1
DNA: TGTGCCAGCAGTGAATGGAGGGGGGACCAAGAGACCCAGTACTTC
CDR3: CASSEWRGDQETQYF

D: TRBD1
length: 13
J: TRBJ1-2
size: NA
V: TRBV10-3
DNA: TGTGCCAGCAGGGACAGGGTGGAGTATGGCTACACCTTC
CDR3: CASRDRVEYGYTF

D: TRBD1
length: 18
J: TRBJ2-7
size: NA
V: TRBV5-5
DNA: TGTGCCAGCAGCCAAGATCATTGGGGGGACAGGGCTACCTACGAGCAGTACTTC
CDR3: CASSQDHWGDRATYEQYF

D: NA
length: 14
J: TRBJ2-7
size: NA
V: TRBV6-5
DNA: TGTGCCAGCAGTTACCCAGGGTCCCCCTACGAGCAGTACTTC
CDR3: CASSYPGSPYEQYF